Presented here are 13 T cell receptor beta chains from one specimen sequenced in a study of T cell responses to AZD1222 COVID-19 vaccine. Only in-frame clones appear in the TCRdb table, and some are missing; sequencing was by immunoSEQ multiplex PCR. Of approximately 120,000 clones listed, 90% to 95% are singletons. The specimen was peripheral blood, collected on day 0 of AZD1222 vaccination. The receptors derive from an adult in good health.

V usage is TRBV10-3 and J usage is TRBJ2-7; D gene uncertain. CDR1 ENHRY and CDR2 SYGVKD come from the germline V gene. With 1 base removed from V and 6 bases from J, the gap between germline ends came to 10 bases. The CDR3 is 13 residues long. CDR3 DNA sequence: TGTGCCATCAGTGAGTACAGTGGAGTCGAGCAGTACTTC. Translation gives CAISEYSGVEQYF.

The chain's CDR3 is CASSLLVAGPSTDTQYF. The CDR3 region has the DNA TGTGCCAGCAGCTTATTGGTGGCAGGGCCAAGCACAGATACGCAGTATTTT. The chain recombines TRBV5-5 with TRBJ2-3; a weak D match, TRBD1 (5 bases). With 2 bases removed from V and 0 bases from J, the gap between germline ends came to 16 bases. Germline values: CDR1 SGHKS, CDR2 YYEKEE (reference sequence). The CDR3 has 17 residues.

The rearrangement uses TRBV29-1 and TRBJ1-3; D gene unclear. Between the trimmed V and J ends, which lost 6 bases and 0 bases, there was a span of 9 bases. Germline-derived CDR1 and CDR2 are SQVTM and ANQGSEA. The CDR3 extends over 13 amino acids. CDR3 coding DNA: TGCAGCGTCTATCAAAACTCTGGAAACACCATATATTTT. Translating gives CSVYQNSGNTIYF. Looking up the rest from reference TRBV29-1 and TRBJ1-3 gives the full variable domain: SAVISQKPSRDICQRGTSLTIQCQVDSQVTMMFWYRQQPGQSLTLIATANQGSEATYESGFVIDKFPISRPNLTFSTLTVSNMSPEDSSIYLCSVYQNSGNTIYFGEGSWLTVV.

For the CDR3, the DNA is TGTGCCAGCAGTCGTCACGGGACAGGGCTTGAAAAACTGTTTTTT. Its protein is CASSRHGTGLEKLFF. V and J are TRBV27 and TRBJ1-4, with 9 bases identical to TRBD1. Germline assignment: CDR1 MNHEY and CDR2 SMNVEV (reference sequence). Unmatched junction bases numbered 8, after V lost 5 bases and J lost 7 bases. This CDR3 is 15 amino acids long.

This clone appeared a single time. The chain joins TRBV7-9 to TRBJ2-1; D tentatively reads TRBD1 or TRBD2 (5 bases each). CDR3 length equals 14 residues. Germline-derived CDR1 and CDR2 are SEHNR and FQNEAQ (reference sequence). Trimming stripped 5 bases from V and 9 bases from J, with 17 bases between. CDR3 in DNA: TGTGCCAGCAGCATCCCTTCAGTGAGGGGTGAGCAGTTCTTC. It codes for CASSIPSVRGEQFF.

The chain uses TRBV7-9 and TRBJ2-2; TRBD2 aligns across 10 bases. Germline assignment: CDR1 SEHNR and CDR2 FQNEAQ (reference sequence). Trimming took 1 base from V and 5 from J; bases not matched to a gene: 1. This CDR3 is 15 amino acids long. CDR3 nucleotide sequence: TGTGCCAGCAGCTTAGGAGCGGGAGGGACCGGGGAGCTGTTTTTT. This encodes CASSLGAGGTGELFF.

This sequence joins TRBV6-2 or TRBV6-3 and TRBJ2-7; 9 bases agree with TRBD1. The CDR3 totals 14 residues. Trimming at V came to 6 bases and at J to 0 bases, leaving 3 bases not matched to a gene. CDR1 is MNHEY, CDR2 SVGEGT, per germline. The DNA of the CDR3 is TGTGCCAGCAGCCCGACAGGGGGCTCCTACGAGCAGTACTTC. Protein: CASSPTGGSYEQYF.

The chain joins TRBV5-5 to TRBJ1-5, with D uncertain. The CDR3 consists of 13 residues. CDR1 and CDR2 from the germline V gene are SGHKS and YYEKEE (reference sequence). Trimming cost V 0 bases and J 3 bases, with 4 bases left between them. The CDR3 reads CASSLGPNQPQHF. Written as DNA, the CDR3 is TGTGCCAGCAGCTTGGGTCCCAATCAGCCCCAGCATTTT.

V usage is TRBV5-1 and J usage is TRBJ1-3, with a tentative D call TRBD1 (6 bases). V was cut by 4 bases and J by 1 base, with 15 bases left in between. The CDR3 sequence is 16 residues long. The V gene's germline CDR1 is SGHRS and CDR2 YFSETQ. Here the CDR3 reads CASSPQGRRSGNTIYF. The CDR3, as DNA: TGCGCCAGCAGCCCACAGGGTAGACGATCTGGAAACACCATATATTTT.

V and J are TRBV3-1 (or the pseudogene TRBV3-2) and TRBJ1-1; D is ambiguous. V dropped 1 base and J dropped 5 bases, with 8 bases sitting between them. Germline-derived CDR1 and CDR2 are LGHDT and YNNKEL (reference sequence). The CDR3 is made up of 13 amino acids. CDR3 DNA sequence: TGTGCCAGCAGCCAAGGAGGGCGGACTGAAGCTTTCTTT. It codes for CASSQGGRTEAFF.

The rearrangement links TRBV7-2 to TRBJ2-3; D unclear. Germline lookup yields CDR1 SGHTA and CDR2 FQGNSA. CDR3 length: 12 amino acids. Between the trimmed V and J ends, which lost 5 bases and 5 bases, there was a span of 8 bases. CDR3 in DNA: TGTGCCAGCAGCGCGACGTTAGATACGCAGTATTTT. Translation: CASSATLDTQYF. The full variable domain, in which reference TRBV7-2 and TRBJ2-3 provide the parts outside the CDR3, is GAGVSQSPSNKVTEKGKDVELRCDPISGHTALYWYRQSLGQGLEFLIYFQGNSAPDKSGLPSDRFSAERTGGSVSTLTIQRTQQEDSAVYLCASSATLDTQYFGPGTRLTVL.

The CDR3: CASSLLAGVYNEQFF. In DNA, the CDR3 is TGTGCCAGCAGCTTGCTAGCGGGGGTTTACAATGAGCAGTTCTTC. The genes are TRBV5-5 and TRBJ2-1; TRBD2 matches 10 bases. Germline CDR1 reads SGHKS; CDR2 reads YYEKEE (reference sequence). The J segment lost 4 bases and the V segment lost 1 base, leaving 2 bases of the junction unmatched. This CDR3 is built from 15 residues.

The chain is built from TRBV2 and TRBJ2-1; possibly TRBD2 for D (6 bases). V lost 7 bases, J lost 10 bases, and 23 bases lay in between. There are 15 residues in the CDR3. Germline V gene data show CDR1 as SNHLY and CDR2 as FYNNEI. The CDR3 nucleotides are TGTGCCAGCATTCCTCTAAAACGGGGGAGGAACGAGCAGTTCTTC. It translates to CASIPLKRGRNEQFF. Filled out from reference TRBV2 and TRBJ2-1, the complete variable domain reads EPEVTQTPSHQVTQMGQEVILRCVPISNHLYFYWYRQILGQKVEFLVSFYNNEISEKSEIFDDQFSVERPDGSNFTLKIRSTKLEDSAMYFCASIPLKRGRNEQFFGPGTRLTVL.